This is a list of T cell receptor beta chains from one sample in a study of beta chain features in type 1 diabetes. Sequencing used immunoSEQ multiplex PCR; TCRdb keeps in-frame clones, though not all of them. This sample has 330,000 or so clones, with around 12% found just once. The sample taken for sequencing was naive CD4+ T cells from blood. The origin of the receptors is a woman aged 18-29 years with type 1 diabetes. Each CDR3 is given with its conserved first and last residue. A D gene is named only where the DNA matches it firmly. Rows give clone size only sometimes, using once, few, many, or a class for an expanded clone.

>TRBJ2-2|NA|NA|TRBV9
TGTGCCAGCAGCGTAGAGGGTTTTGCGGGGAACGGGGAGCTGTTTTTT
CASSVEGFAGNGELFF
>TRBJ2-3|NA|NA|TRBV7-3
TGTGCCAGCAGCTCTCAGACTAGCACAGATACGCAGTATTTT
CASSSQTSTDTQYF
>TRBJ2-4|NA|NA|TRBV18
TGTGCCAGCTCACCACCGGAGATCGGCCCGAGGTCCAAAAACATTCAGTACTTC
CASSPPEIGPRSKNIQYF
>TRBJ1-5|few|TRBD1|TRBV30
TGTGCCTGGAGTGTGGGACAGAACAATCAGCCCCAGCATTTT
CAWSVGQNNQPQHF
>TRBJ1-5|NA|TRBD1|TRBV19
TGTGCCAGTAGTTCGGGGAGTACAGGGGTCAATCAGCCCCAGCATTTT
CASSSGSTGVNQPQHF
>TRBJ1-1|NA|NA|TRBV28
TGTGCCAGCAGTCCCCAAGGCGGGTCCACTGAAGCTTTCTTT
CASSPQGGSTEAFF
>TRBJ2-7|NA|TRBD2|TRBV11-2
TGTGCCAGCAGGAACCGGGAGGACGAGCAGTACTTC
CASRNREDEQYF
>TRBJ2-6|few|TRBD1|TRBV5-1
TGCGCCAGCAGCTTGGCAGGACAGGGAAGCTCTGGGGCCAACGTCCTGACTTTC
CASSLAGQGSSGANVLTF
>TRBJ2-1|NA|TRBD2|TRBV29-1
TGCAGCGCCCTAGCGGGGGTCTTGGTCAATGAGCAGTTCTTC
CSALAGVLVNEQFF
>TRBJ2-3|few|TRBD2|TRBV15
TGTGCCACCAGCAGAGGGGGAGGGCCGAGCACAGATACGCAGTATTTT
CATSRGGGPSTDTQYF
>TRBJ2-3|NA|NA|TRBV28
TGTGCCAGCAGTGGAGAGCTACCTGGCACAGATACGCAGTATTTT
CASSGELPGTDTQYF
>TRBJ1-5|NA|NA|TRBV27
TGTGCCAGCAGTTGGCAGGGGCTTAGGGATCAGCCCCAGCATTTT
CASSWQGLRDQPQHF
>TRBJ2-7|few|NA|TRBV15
TGTGCCACCAGCCCGGACAGCTCCTACGAGCAGTACTTC
CATSPDSSYEQYF
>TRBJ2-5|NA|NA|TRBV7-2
TGTGCCAGCAGCTTAGATCGAGAGACCCAGTACTTC
CASSLDRETQYF
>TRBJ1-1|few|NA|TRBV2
TGTGCCAGCAGCCACGACGGGGGGACTGAAGCTTTCTTT
CASSHDGGTEAFF
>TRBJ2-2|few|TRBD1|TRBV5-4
TGTGCCAGCATCGACAGGGGCGCGGGTACCGGGGAGCTGTTTTTT
CASIDRGAGTGELFF
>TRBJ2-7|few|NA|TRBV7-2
TGTGCCAGCAGCTTAGGGCGGGGTTCCTACGAGCAGTACTTC
CASSLGRGSYEQYF
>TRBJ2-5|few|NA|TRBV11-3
TGTGCCAGCAGCTTAGAAGCGCGGACAACAGTTAGTGAGACCCAGTACTTC
CASSLEARTTVSETQYF